This TCR beta chain came from a study of human T cells and chemical hapten exposure. For the study at large: How much TCR each sample yielded varied, mostly because pooled library volumes differed slightly.

Unfractionated whole blood was the source of the extracted total RNA. MiXCR, run by TCRdb on the 5' RACE reads, gives a single entry per CDR3 protein. The sample gives tens of thousands of distinct CDR3 sequences, more than 15% of which show up once; under 7.5% is in the top ten. There are a few counts of this clonotype. J gave up 7 bases and V 0 bases, and 10 bases lay outside the gene matches. Germline lookup yields CDR1 ENHRY and CDR2 SYGVKD. The CDR3 is 16 residues long. The origin of this receptor is a female donor in good health. The V call is TRBV10-3, the J call TRBJ2-5; 8 nucleotides line up with TRBD2. CDR3: CAISESVGLARGTQYF. In DNA form, the CDR3 reads TGTGCCATCAGTGAGTCCGTTGGACTAGCCCGAGGGACCCAGTACTTC.